Each of the 28 T cell receptor beta chains below was sequenced from the same sample in a study of cytomegalovirus exposure and HLA in healthy donors (dated by TCRdb to about 2017). The library was generated by the immunoSEQ multiplex PCR assay. The multiplex PCR relied on a mix of 60 forward primers for TCR Vbeta segments and 13 reverse primers for TCR Jbeta segments. The immuneACCESS repertoire file appears here via TCRdb, limited to in-frame rearrangements. These files lack a portion of the clones; in checked studies, under half of the deficit traces to unresolved V genes, and the cause of the others is not known. The sample has 140,000 or so clones on record, 68% of them singletons. Clones ranked in the top ten supply less than 5% of the sample. The specimen sequenced was PBMCs. Receptors were obtained from a man in his sixties in good health and CMV-seronegative.

This sequence joins TRBV29-1 and TRBJ2-1; tentatively, D is TRBD1 (6 bases). The CDR3 sequence is 24 residues long. Trimming took off 5 bases at V and 0 bases at J, with 41 bases between the two ends. CDR1 and CDR2 (germline): SQVTM, ANQGSEA. Here the CDR3 DNA reads TGCAGCGTTAAAGGGACGGACAGCCCGAACCCTCGAGCTCCTACCTTGAGCTCCTACAATGAGCAGTTCTTC. It codes for CSVKGTDSPNPRAPTLSSYNEQFF.

The V call is TRBV7-8, the J call TRBJ1-1; 8 nucleotides match TRBD1. From germline, CDR1 is SGHVS and CDR2 FQNEAQ. With 5 bases clipped from V and 1 base from J, the junction kept 6 bases outside the gene matches. The CDR3 length is 15 residues. This CDR3 reads CASSPLRGRNTEAFF. The DNA of the CDR3 is TGTGCCAGCAGCCCACTCAGGGGGCGGAACACTGAAGCTTTCTTT. The full variable domain, completed using reference TRBV7-8 and TRBJ1-1, is GAGVSQSPRYKVAKRGQDVALRCDPISGHVSLFWYQQALGQGPEFLTYFQNEAQLDKSGLPSDRFFAERPEGSVSTLKIQRTQQEDSAVYLCASSPLRGRNTEAFFGQGTRLTVV.

The chain is built from TRBV6-6 and TRBJ2-2; D possibly corresponds to TRBD1 (6 bases). This CDR3 spans 14 amino acids. The germline CDR1 and CDR2 sequences are MNHNY and SVGAGI (reference sequence). The V end lost 6 bases, the J end lost 4 bases, and 12 bases lay between the germline ends. The CDR3: CASRDSSSTGELFF. For the CDR3, the DNA is TGTGCCAGCAGGGACAGTAGTTCCACCGGGGAGCTGTTTTTT.

This chain links TRBV25-1 with TRBJ2-3; D might be TRBD2 (5 bases). V was shortened by 2 bases and J by 2 bases, with 14 bases between the two germline ends. CDR1 MGHDK and CDR2 SYGVNS come from the germline V gene. The CDR3 extends over 16 amino acids. In DNA, the CDR3 is TGTGCCAGCAGTGAACACTGGGGAGATGTCACAGATACGCAGTATTTT. Its translation: CASSEHWGDVTDTQYF.

The rearrangement links TRBV2 to TRBJ2-1, with D possibly matching TRBD2 (6 bases). The CDR3 runs 16 residues. V lost 6 bases and J 4 bases, leaving 19 bases between the germline ends. The germline V gene encodes CDR1 SNHLY and CDR2 FYNNEI. The CDR3 spells CASRGGAQDLYNEQFF. The CDR3 coding sequence is TGTGCCAGCAGAGGAGGGGCACAGGACCTTTACAATGAGCAGTTCTTC.

V is TRBV10-3 and J is TRBJ2-2, with TRBD1 identical over 7 bases. Germline loops: CDR1 ENHRY, CDR2 SYGVKD. CDR3 length: 17 amino acids. V lost 10 bases and J lost 7; bases outside the gene matches: 21. The CDR3 sequence: CASSQGPGRGLIGELFF. In nucleotides, the CDR3 is TGTGCCAGCAGCCAGGGCCCGGGCAGGGGGTTAATCGGGGAGCTGTTTTTT.

The J gene is TRBJ2-2, the V gene TRBV28; 7 nucleotides line up with TRBD2. The CDR3 length is 16 residues. Trimming took 5 bases from V and 4 from J; bases not matched to a gene: 10. The germline gives CDR1 MDHEN, CDR2 SYDVKM. CDR3 coding DNA: TGTGCCAGCAGTCTATCGCGGGAGTGGGGCACCGGGGAGCTGTTTTTT. It encodes CASSLSREWGTGELFF.

The chain recombines TRBV4-3 with TRBJ2-7; the D is unclear. V shed 0 bases and J shed 0 bases, with 9 bases lying between them. This CDR3 comprises 15 residues. Germline values: CDR1 LGHNA, CDR2 YSLEER. This chain's CDR3 is CASSQDSVISYEQYF. CDR3 DNA: TGCGCCAGCAGCCAAGATTCAGTCATCTCCTACGAGCAGTACTTC.

V and J are TRBV28 and TRBJ2-7; the D is unclear. Per germline, CDR1 MDHEN and CDR2 SYDVKM. Trimming pared 5 bases from V and 5 bases from J, leaving 10 bases between. CDR3 length: 12 residues. CDR3 residues: CASSANRDEQYF. As DNA, the CDR3 is TGTGCCAGCAGTGCCAACCGGGACGAGCAGTACTTC.

This clone has just a few counts. The CDR3: CSASKLTEAFF. The CDR3 DNA sequence: TGCAGTGCTAGTAAGCTCACTGAAGCTTTCTTT. V gene TRBV20-1 combines with J gene TRBJ1-1, with D unclear. The CDR3 spans 11 residues. V gave up 3 bases and J gave up 4 bases, with 6 bases separating them. Germline CDR1 and CDR2: DFQATT and SNEGSKA (reference sequence).

This chain uses TRBV28 with TRBJ2-1, with D possibly TRBD2 on 5 matching bases. From germline, CDR1 is MDHEN and CDR2 SYDVKM. The CDR3 has 16 residues. V lost 4 bases, J lost 0 bases, and 13 bases lay in between. Written as DNA, the CDR3 is TGTGCCAGCAGTTCCGAACTAGGTCGCTCCTACAATGAGCAGTTCTTC. This sequence encodes CASSSELGRSYNEQFF.

The chain is built from TRBV27 and TRBJ1-4; D ambiguous. With 5 bases removed from V and 0 bases from J, the gap between germline ends came to 16 bases. This CDR3 is 17 amino acids long. The germline gives CDR1 MNHEY, CDR2 SMNVEV (reference sequence). CDR3 DNA: TGTGCCAGCAGTCCAAGCCTCGACACTGCAACTAATGAAAAACTGTTTTTT. Translating gives CASSPSLDTATNEKLFF.

This chain connects TRBV5-1 to TRBJ2-1, with D perhaps TRBD2 (6 bases). Deletions cut 8 bases from V and 0 bases from J, with 15 bases between. CDR1 SGHRS and CDR2 YFSETQ come from the germline V gene. The CDR3 extends over 15 amino acids. Written as DNA, the CDR3 is TGCGCCAGTTCCGCCCGGGGGAGCTCCTACAATGAGCAGTTCTTC. Residues: CASSARGSSYNEQFF.

This chain connects TRBV27 to TRBJ1-2; 7 nucleotides agree with TRBD1. The CDR3 loop spans 16 amino acids. The trim removed 5 bases at V and 6 bases at J, leaving 15 bases unmatched. The germline CDR1 and CDR2 sequences are MNHEY and SMNVEV (reference sequence). The CDR3 bases are TGTGCCAGCAGTCTCCTGGGGCAGGGGGAGGAAAATGGCTACACCTTC. Its protein product is CASSLLGQGEENGYTF.

J is TRBJ2-7 and V is TRBV2; TRBD2 matches at 10 bases. After removal of 9 bases from V and 7 bases from J, the junction contained 9 bases not matched to a gene. Germline-derived CDR1 and CDR2 are SNHLY and FYNNEI. This CDR3 has 13 amino acids. CDR3 in amino acids: CASLAGGPGEQYF. The DNA for the CDR3 is TGTGCCAGTTTAGCGGGAGGCCCGGGGGAGCAGTACTTC.

V is TRBV30 and J is TRBJ2-7, with 8 bases identical to TRBD2. The CDR3 runs to 15 residues. Trimming removed 2 bases from V and 2 bases from J; junction bases left unmatched: 8. CDR1 and CDR2 from the germline V gene are GTSNPN and SVGIG (reference sequence). The CDR3 here is CAWSSPGTSAYEQYF. The DNA for the CDR3 is TGTGCCTGGAGTTCTCCCGGGACTAGTGCCTACGAGCAGTACTTC. The variable domain in full, with the rest retrieved from reference TRBV30 and TRBJ2-7, is SQTIHQWPATLVQPVGSPLSLECTVEGTSNPNLYWYRQAAGRGLQLLFYSVGIGQISSEVPQNLSASRPQDRQFILSSKKLLLSDSGFYLCAWSSPGTSAYEQYFGPGTRLTVT.

The genes are TRBV6-5 and TRBJ2-1, with D unclear. The germline V gene has CDR1 MNHEY and CDR2 SVGAGI. The V end was cut by 0 bases, the J end by 8 bases, with 14 bases between. CDR3 length: 15 residues. CDR3 residues: CASSYSANPSDEQFF. In DNA form, the CDR3 reads TGTGCCAGCAGTTACTCGGCTAACCCGAGCGATGAGCAGTTCTTC.

The V and J genes are TRBV7-9 and TRBJ2-7, with 9 bases lining up with TRBD2. Germline V lookup: CDR1 SEHNR, CDR2 FQNEAQ (reference sequence). The junction had 3 bases not matched to a gene; V was cut back by 3 bases and J by 6 bases. The CDR3 loop spans 13 amino acids. The CDR3 coding sequence is TGTGCCAGCAGCTTTAGCGGGAGTTTCGAGCAGTACTTC. It specifies CASSFSGSFEQYF.

This chain uses TRBV11-3 with TRBJ2-5; tentative D call: TRBD1 (6 bases). This CDR3 is 15 amino acids long. With 4 bases removed from V and 5 bases from J, the gap between germline ends came to 17 bases. From germline, CDR1 is SGHNT and CDR2 YENEEA. In nucleotides, the CDR3 is TGTGCCAGCAGCTCGAACCAAGGGACAAGTGAGACCCAGTACTTC. Its protein product is CASSSNQGTSETQYF.

The chain carries TRBV6-5 and TRBJ2-4, with TRBD2 identical over 7 bases. In germline, CDR1 is MNHEY, CDR2 SVGAGI. The CDR3 sequence is 13 residues long. Trimming took 8 bases from V and 2 from J; bases not matched to a gene: 3. The chain's CDR3 is CASGRASKNIQYF. The CDR3, as DNA: TGTGCCAGCGGGAGGGCATCCAAAAACATTCAGTACTTC.

This clone has a single count. J is TRBJ2-5 and V is TRBV6-1; D remains ambiguous. The DNA end favors TRBJ2-7, so the J call may be wrong. Germline loops: CDR1 MNHNS, CDR2 SASEGT. This CDR3 region has 13 residues. The CDR3 here is CASSVSRFYEQYF. The CDR3 DNA reads as TGTGCCAGCAGTGTAAGTCGGTTCTACGAGCAGTACTTC.

The rearrangement uses TRBV27 and TRBJ2-2, with TRBD2 identical over 7 bases. The ends lost 3 bases at V and 0 bases at J; junction bases unmatched: 4. The germline V gene encodes CDR1 MNHEY and CDR2 SMNVEV (reference sequence). The CDR3 is 16 amino acids. CDR3 residues: CASSFRGETNTGELFF. CDR3 coding DNA: TGTGCCAGCAGTTTCCGGGGGGAAACGAACACCGGGGAGCTGTTTTTT.

This clone has only a few counts. J is TRBJ1-5 and V is TRBV27; possible D gene TRBD1, 5 bases. CDR1 MNHEY and CDR2 SMNVEV come from the germline V gene (reference sequence). The CDR3 sequence is 14 residues long. Trimming shortened V by 6 bases and J by 2 bases, and 11 bases separated the two germline ends. The CDR3 here is CASSWTYGNQPQHF. In nucleotides, the CDR3 is TGTGCCAGCAGCTGGACATATGGCAATCAGCCCCAGCATTTT.

The CDR3 region has the DNA TGCGCCAGCAGCTTGGCACCAGGGGTCGATGAAAAACTGTTTTTT. The encoded protein is CASSLAPGVDEKLFF. The J gene is TRBJ1-4, the V gene TRBV5-1, with D possibly matching TRBD1 (6 bases). Per the germline V gene, CDR1 is SGHRS and CDR2 is YFSETQ. This CDR3 is 15 amino acids long. V was cut by 0 bases and J by 6 bases, with 12 bases left in between.

The V gene is TRBV6-5, the J gene TRBJ2-7, with 8 bases matching TRBD2. This CDR3 has 13 amino acids. CDR1 MNHEY and CDR2 SVGAGI come from the germline V gene. V shed 6 bases, J shed 3 bases, and the junction held 4 bases outside the gene matches. The CDR3 nucleotides are TGTGCCAGCAGGGAACTAGCGGTCTACGAGCAGTACTTC. Translating it yields CASRELAVYEQYF.

This clone was recorded once. The V and J genes are TRBV30 and TRBJ2-7; the match to TRBD1 covers 11 bases. The V segment lost 4 bases and the J segment 3 bases; nucleotides outside the gene matches: 11. Per germline, CDR1 GTSNPN and CDR2 SVGIG (reference sequence). The CDR3 is made up of 16 amino acids. The CDR3 nucleotides read TGTGCCTGGATTCCGGGACAGGGGGTAAGGGGCTACGAGCAGTACTTC. Translating gives CAWIPGQGVRGYEQYF.

V usage is TRBV9 and J usage is TRBJ1-1; 8 bases map to TRBD1. Trimming removed 4 bases from V and 8 bases from J; junction bases left unmatched: 13. The CDR3 has 15 residues. Germline loops: CDR1 SGDLS, CDR2 YYNGEE. The CDR3 here is CASSPDGQGVWEAFF. The CDR3 DNA follows: TGTGCCAGCAGCCCGGACGGACAGGGTGTTTGGGAAGCTTTCTTT.

CDR3: CASSASGSIDTQYF. The DNA for the CDR3 is TGTGCCAGCAGCGCTAGCGGGAGTATAGATACGCAGTATTTT. V gene TRBV9 combines with J gene TRBJ2-3; 10 bases are shared with TRBD2. The CDR3 sequence is 14 residues long. The V gene's germline CDR1 is SGDLS and CDR2 YYNGEE. The V gene end was trimmed by 3 bases and the J gene end by 5 bases; junction bases not matched to a gene: 3.